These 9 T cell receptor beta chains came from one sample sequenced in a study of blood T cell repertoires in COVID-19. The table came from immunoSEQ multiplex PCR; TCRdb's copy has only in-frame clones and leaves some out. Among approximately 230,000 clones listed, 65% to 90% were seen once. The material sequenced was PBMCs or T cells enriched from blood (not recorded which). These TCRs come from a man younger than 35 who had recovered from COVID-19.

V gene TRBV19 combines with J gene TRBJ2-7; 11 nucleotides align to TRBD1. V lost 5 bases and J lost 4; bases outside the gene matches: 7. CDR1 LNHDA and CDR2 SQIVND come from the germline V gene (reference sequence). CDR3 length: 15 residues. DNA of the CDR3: TGTGCCAGTAGTGTGGGACAGGGGGTGATTTACGAGCAGTACTTC. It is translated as CASSVGQGVIYEQYF.

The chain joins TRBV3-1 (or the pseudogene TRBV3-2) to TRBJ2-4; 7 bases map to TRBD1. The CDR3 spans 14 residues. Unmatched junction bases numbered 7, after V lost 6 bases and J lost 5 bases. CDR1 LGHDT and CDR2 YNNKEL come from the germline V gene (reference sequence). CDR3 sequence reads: CASSTTGLENIQYF. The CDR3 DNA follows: TGTGCCAGCAGTACGACAGGGTTGGAAAACATTCAGTACTTC.

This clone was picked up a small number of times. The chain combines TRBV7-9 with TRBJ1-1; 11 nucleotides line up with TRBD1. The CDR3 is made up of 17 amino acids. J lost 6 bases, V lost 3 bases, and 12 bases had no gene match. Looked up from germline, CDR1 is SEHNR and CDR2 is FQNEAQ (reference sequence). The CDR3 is CASSFNPSGTGGPEAFF. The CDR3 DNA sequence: TGTGCCAGCAGCTTCAACCCCTCCGGGACAGGGGGTCCTGAAGCTTTCTTT.

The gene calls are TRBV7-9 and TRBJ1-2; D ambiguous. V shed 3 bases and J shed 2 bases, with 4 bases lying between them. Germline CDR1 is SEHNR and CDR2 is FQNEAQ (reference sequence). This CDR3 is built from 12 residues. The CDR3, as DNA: TGTGCCAGCAGCTTCCGGAACTATGGCTACACCTTC. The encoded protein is CASSFRNYGYTF.

The DNA of the CDR3 is TGTGCCAGCAGCTTTTTGCCAGCGGGAGGTCTCGGGGAGCTGTTTTTT. It specifies CASSFLPAGGLGELFF. J is TRBJ2-2 and V is TRBV7-2, with 9 bases aligning to TRBD2. After removal of 3 bases from V and 7 bases from J, the junction contained 9 bases not matched to a gene. Germline V gene lookup returns CDR1 SGHTA and CDR2 FQGNSA. The CDR3 length is 16 residues.

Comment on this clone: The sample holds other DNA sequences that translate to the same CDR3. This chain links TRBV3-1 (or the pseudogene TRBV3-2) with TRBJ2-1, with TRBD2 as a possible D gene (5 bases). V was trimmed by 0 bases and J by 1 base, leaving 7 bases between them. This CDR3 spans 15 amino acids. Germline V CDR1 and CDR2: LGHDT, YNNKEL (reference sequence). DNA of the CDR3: TGTGCCAGCAGCCAAGAGGCGGGTTCCTACAATGAGCAGTTCTTC. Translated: CASSQEAGSYNEQFF.

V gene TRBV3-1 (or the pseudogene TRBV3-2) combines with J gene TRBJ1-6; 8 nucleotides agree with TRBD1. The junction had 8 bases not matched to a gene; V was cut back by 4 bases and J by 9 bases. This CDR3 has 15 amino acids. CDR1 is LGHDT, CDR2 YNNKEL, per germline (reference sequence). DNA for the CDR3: TGTGCCAGCAGCCCCGGACAGGGAGCGGGTTCACCCCTCCACTTT. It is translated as CASSPGQGAGSPLHF.

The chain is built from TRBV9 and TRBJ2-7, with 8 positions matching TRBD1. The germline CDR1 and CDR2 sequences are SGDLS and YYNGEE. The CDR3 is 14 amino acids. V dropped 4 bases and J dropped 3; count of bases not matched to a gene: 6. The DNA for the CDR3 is TGTGCCAGCAGCACCGGACAGGGTAACTACGAGCAGTACTTC. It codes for CASSTGQGNYEQYF.

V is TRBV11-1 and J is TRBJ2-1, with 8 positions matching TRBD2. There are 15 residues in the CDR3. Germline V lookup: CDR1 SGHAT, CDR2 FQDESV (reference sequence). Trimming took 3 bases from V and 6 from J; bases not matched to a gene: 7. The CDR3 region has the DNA TGTGCCAGCAGCTTCGGGGCGGGGGGCCCCAATGAGCAGTTCTTC. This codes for CASSFGAGGPNEQFF. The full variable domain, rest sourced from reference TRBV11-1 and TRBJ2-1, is EAEVAQSPRYKITEKSQAVAFWCDPISGHATLYWYRQILGQGPELLVQFQDESVVDDSQLPKDRFSAERLKGVDSTLKIQPAELGDSAMYLCASSFGAGGPNEQFFGPGTRLTVL.